One and the same sample provided the 26 T cell receptor beta chains below, sequenced in a study of Ad26.COV2.S vaccination and SARS-CoV-2 variants. Method: immunoSEQ multiplex PCR; TCRdb's copy keeps in-frame clones and lacks some. The data hold 300,000 to 400,000 clones, with roughly nine tenths observed a single time. Treatment meaning: some 19 received Ad26.COV2.S at low or high dose, single or two shots; five or six received placebo; per-sample allocation not given. Sampling happened 63 days after the first vaccine or placebo injection. Specimen: peripheral blood, collected in a trial of Ad26.COV2.S vaccine versus placebo. The receptors come from a person aged 18 to 59 who received the Ad26.COV2.S COVID-19 vaccine or a placebo.

The V and J genes are TRBV19 and TRBJ1-5; D unresolved. The CDR3 runs 12 residues. V lost 5 bases and J lost 5, with 7 bases in between. Germline V lookup: CDR1 LNHDA, CDR2 SQIVND (reference sequence). The CDR3 nucleotides are TGTGCCAGTAGTCGGGTTGATCAGCCCCAGCATTTT. It codes for CASSRVDQPQHF.

The chain combines TRBV5-4 with TRBJ1-2; unclear D gene. Trimming left V 4 bases short and J 0 bases short, with 16 bases between. Germline V gene data show CDR1 as SGHNT and CDR2 as YYREEE (reference sequence). The CDR3 loop spans 16 amino acids. The CDR3 reads CASSLPGSTANYGYTF. CDR3 in DNA: TGTGCCAGCAGCCTTCCCGGGTCTACAGCTAACTATGGCTACACCTTC. The whole variable domain, filled in from reference TRBV5-4 and TRBJ1-2, reads ETGVTQSPTHLIKTRGQQVTLRCSSQSGHNTVSWYQQALGQGPQFIFQYYREEENGRGNFPPRFSGLQFPNYSSELNVNALELDDSALYLCASSLPGSTANYGYTFGSGTRLTVV.

The CDR3 DNA reads TGTGCCAGCAGTCTTCGACTAGCGACCACCGGGGAGCTGTTTTTT. Amino acids: CASSLRLATTGELFF. The chain links TRBV6-2 or TRBV6-3 to TRBJ2-2; 8 bases are a match to TRBD2. The CDR3 is 15 amino acids. Germline-derived CDR1 and CDR2 are MNHEY and SVGEGT. V was pared by 5 bases and J by 4 bases, with 6 bases of the junction left unmatched.

The chain employs TRBV24-1 and TRBJ2-1; weak D call: TRBD2 (5 bases). V lost 3 bases to trimming and J lost 7 bases, with 9 bases between them. The germline V gene has CDR1 KGHDR and CDR2 SFDVKD. The CDR3 contains 13 residues. DNA of the CDR3: TGTGCCACCAGTGATGCGGGCCTAAATGAGCAGTTCTTC. It codes for CATSDAGLNEQFF.

The chain is built from TRBV6-2 or TRBV6-3 and TRBJ1-1; D is unclear. This CDR3 is built from 15 residues. The V gene's germline CDR1 is MNHEY and CDR2 SVGEGT. V was clipped by 0 bases and J by 1 base, with 9 bases between them. Here the CDR3 DNA reads TGTGCCAGCAGTTACTCGACAAGAAAGAACACTGAAGCTTTCTTT. It specifies CASSYSTRKNTEAFF.

The rearrangement joins TRBV4-3 to TRBJ2-2, with D possibly TRBD1 on 5 matching bases. Trimming left V 4 bases short and J 3 bases short, with 12 bases between. The CDR3 sequence is 15 residues long. Germline CDR1 LGHNA, CDR2 YSLEER. The chain's CDR3 is CASSRLTVDTGELFF. In nucleotides, the CDR3 is TGCGCCAGCAGCCGTCTGACAGTCGACACCGGGGAGCTGTTTTTT.

The chain employs TRBV2 and TRBJ2-1; 14 bases line up with TRBD2. V trimming: 6 bases; J trimming: 6 bases; junction bases outside the gene matches: 4. CDR1 is SNHLY, CDR2 FYNNEI, per germline. The CDR3 has 15 residues. The CDR3 nucleotides are TGTGCCAGCAGGGCGACTAGCGGGGGGGCCAATGAGCAGTTCTTC. Its protein product is CASRATSGGANEQFF.

The chain is built from TRBV27 and TRBJ2-7; 7 bases fit TRBD1. CDR3 length equals 15 residues. The V segment lost 6 bases and the J segment 9 bases; nucleotides outside the gene matches: 17. Germline values: CDR1 MNHEY, CDR2 SMNVEV (reference sequence). The CDR3 DNA sequence: TGTGCCAGCAGACGATCCGGGACAGTACCCGAGGGGCAGTACTTC. Protein sequence: CASRRSGTVPEGQYF.

The chain links TRBV4-1 to TRBJ1-5, with D possibly TRBD1 on 6 matching bases. The CDR3 runs to 17 residues. Trimming took off 0 bases at V and 6 bases at J, with 18 bases between the two ends. Germline V gene data show CDR1 as MGHRA and CDR2 as YSYEKL. DNA for the CDR3: TGCGCCAGCAGCCAAGAAACAGGGTTGGTGGGAGGTCAGCCCCAGCATTTT. This gives the protein CASSQETGLVGGQPQHF.

This clone came up a few times. The chain is built from TRBV7-2 and TRBJ1-2; D is possibly TRBD1 (5 bases). The germline CDR1 and CDR2 sequences are SGHTA and FQGNSA. V was shortened by 4 bases and J by 3 bases, with 24 bases between the two germline ends. This CDR3 spans 18 amino acids. CDR3 sequence: CASSSLGLLQGRYYGYTF. Here the CDR3 DNA reads TGTGCCAGCAGCTCCCTCGGACTCCTCCAGGGTCGGTACTATGGCTACACCTTC.

The gene calls are TRBV5-4 and TRBJ1-1, with 12 bases that match TRBD1. This CDR3 is 14 amino acids long. Germline trimming cut 4 bases from V and 8 bases from J; bases unmatched to any gene: 6. The V gene's germline CDR1 is SGHNT and CDR2 YYREEE (reference sequence). CDR3 coding DNA: TGTGCCAGCAGCACGGGACAGGGGGCTGTGGAAGCTTTCTTT. Amino acids: CASSTGQGAVEAFF.

The rearrangement links TRBV2 to TRBJ1-2; D remains ambiguous. The V and J ends lost 7 bases and 8 bases respectively, with 11 bases between them. The germline gives CDR1 SNHLY, CDR2 FYNNEI. This CDR3 region has 11 residues. CDR3 sequence: CASNPGVGYTF. The DNA for the CDR3 is TGTGCCAGCAATCCCGGGGTAGGCTACACCTTC.

This clone was detected only a few times. This chain uses TRBV4-1 with TRBJ2-2, with D perhaps TRBD1 or TRBD2 (5 bases each). The V gene lost 2 bases and the J gene lost 6 bases, with 13 bases spanning the gap. Germline CDR1 is MGHRA and CDR2 is YSYEKL. This CDR3 is 15 amino acids long. CDR3 protein: CASSQRAGTAGELFF. The DNA of the CDR3 is TGCGCCAGCAGCCAAAGAGCCGGGACGGCCGGGGAGCTGTTTTTT.

J is TRBJ1-2 and V is TRBV5-5; no reliable D call. V was shortened by 2 bases and J by 3 bases, with 11 bases between the two germline ends. Looked up from germline, CDR1 is SGHKS and CDR2 is YYEKEE (reference sequence). The CDR3 contains 14 residues. DNA of the CDR3: TGTGCCAGCAGCTTTTATCAGTCCGACTATGGCTACACCTTC. Its protein product is CASSFYQSDYGYTF. Filled out from reference TRBV5-5 and TRBJ1-2, the complete variable domain reads DAGVTQSPTHLIKTRGQQVTLRCSPISGHKSVSWYQQVLGQGPQFIFQYYEKEERGRGNFPDRFSARQFPNYSSELNVNALLLGDSALYLCASSFYQSDYGYTFGSGTRLTVV.

This chain uses TRBV28 with TRBJ1-5, with D hard to call. The germline CDR1 and CDR2 sequences are MDHEN and SYDVKM. The ends were cut back, 4 bases at V and 1 base at J, with 11 bases in the middle. CDR3 length equals 15 residues. The CDR3 DNA reads TGTGCCAGCAGTTCCGGGTTGGAGAGCAATCAGCCCCAGCATTTT. This translates into CASSSGLESNQPQHF.

The chain links TRBV4-2 to TRBJ2-1; 14 bases agree with TRBD2. After removal of 0 bases from V and 10 bases from J, the junction contained 5 bases not matched to a gene. Germline V CDR1 and CDR2: LGHNA, YNFKEQ. The CDR3 runs to 16 residues. CDR3: CASSQDGGLAGVEQFF. The CDR3 coding sequence is TGTGCCAGCAGCCAAGATGGGGGACTAGCGGGAGTAGAGCAGTTCTTC.

The chain recombines TRBV14 with TRBJ2-7, with a possible D match to TRBD2 (5 bases). Trimming removed 4 bases from V and 4 bases from J, with 14 bases in between. The CDR3 runs 14 residues. Looked up from germline, CDR1 is SGHDN and CDR2 is FVKESK. The CDR3 spells CASSPGLGRYEQYF. CDR3 bases: TGTGCCAGCAGCCCGGGATTGGGAAGATACGAGCAGTACTTC.

In this sample, this clone turned up once. The genes are TRBV3-1 (or the pseudogene TRBV3-2) and TRBJ1-2; D unresolved. CDR3 size: 13 residues. The germline V and J ends were trimmed by 5 bases and 2 bases, with 9 bases remaining between them. Germline V gene sequence: CDR1 LGHDT, CDR2 YNNKEL (reference sequence). CDR3 sequence (DNA): TGTGCCAGCAGCTGGACGGAAAACTATGGCTACACCTTC. Its protein is CASSWTENYGYTF.

The chain joins TRBV25-1 to TRBJ2-1; D is uncertain. From germline, CDR1 is MGHDK and CDR2 SYGVNS. The CDR3 has 11 residues. Trimming shortened V by 4 bases and J by 4 bases, and 2 bases separated the two germline ends. The CDR3 here is CASSGYNEQFF. The CDR3 nucleotides are TGTGCCAGCAGTGGATACAATGAGCAGTTCTTC.

The chain employs TRBV3-1 (or the pseudogene TRBV3-2) and TRBJ1-5; D not certain. V gave up 0 bases and J gave up 7 bases, with 7 bases separating them. The CDR3 has 13 residues. Germline V lookup: CDR1 LGHDT, CDR2 YNNKEL (reference sequence). The CDR3 sequence: CASSQDVGQPQHF. CDR3 nucleotides: TGTGCCAGCAGCCAAGACGTAGGGCAGCCCCAGCATTTT.

J is TRBJ2-1 and V is TRBV7-2; 12 bases map to TRBD2. V gave up 1 base and J gave up 14 bases; unmatched junction bases: 6. This CDR3 region has 14 residues. Per the germline V gene, CDR1 is SGHTA and CDR2 is FQGNSA. For the CDR3, the DNA is TGTGCCAGCAGCTTAGAGTCACTAGCGGGGGGAAAGTTCTTC. Its protein product is CASSLESLAGGKFF.

In this sample, this clone turned up once. The chain has TRBV19 and TRBJ2-3, with 7 bases fitting TRBD2. The germline V gene encodes CDR1 LNHDA and CDR2 SQIVND (reference sequence). The V segment lost 0 bases and the J segment 2 bases; nucleotides outside the gene matches: 11. This CDR3 contains 18 residues. CDR3 sequence reads: CASSIEGGIPLTTDTQYF. CDR3 nucleotides: TGTGCCAGTAGTATAGAGGGAGGGATACCCCTCACCACAGATACGCAGTATTTT.

V and J are TRBV11-3 and TRBJ2-3, with 11 bases identical to TRBD2. This CDR3 is built from 17 residues. The germline V gene has CDR1 SGHNT and CDR2 YENEEA. V lost 6 bases to trimming and J lost 1 base; unmatched junction nucleotides: 9. CDR3 DNA sequence: TGTGCCAGCAGTCGCACTAGCGGGAGTAGGGGCACAGATACGCAGTATTTT. Protein sequence: CASSRTSGSRGTDTQYF.

The V gene is TRBV19, the J gene TRBJ2-7; 12 nucleotides agree with TRBD2. V lost 2 bases to trimming and J lost 2 bases; unmatched junction nucleotides: 7. From germline, CDR1 is LNHDA and CDR2 SQIVND (reference sequence). The CDR3 spans 17 residues. CDR3 in amino acids: CASSILAGGPIPYEQYF. The CDR3 nucleotides are TGTGCCAGTAGTATACTAGCGGGAGGGCCGATCCCCTACGAGCAGTACTTC.

The count of this clone is one. The chain recombines TRBV5-1 with TRBJ2-3; D may match TRBD1 or TRBD2 (6 bases each). In germline, CDR1 is SGHRS, CDR2 YFSETQ. V shed 2 bases and J shed 2 bases, with 30 bases lying between them. The CDR3 is 21 residues long. CDR3 in amino acids: CASSLEQGQEGRGRITDTQYF. The CDR3 nucleotides are TGCGCCAGCAGCTTAGAGCAGGGGCAGGAGGGGCGCGGGCGGATCACAGATACGCAGTATTTT.

This chain links TRBV18 with TRBJ1-5; perhaps TRBD1 as D (6 bases). The CDR3 runs to 17 residues. Germline assignment: CDR1 KGHSH and CDR2 LQKENI. Trimming left V 3 bases short and J 10 bases short, with 25 bases between. The CDR3 nucleotides are TGTGCCAGCTCACCCGGGACACCCCAAAGTACAATCAGCCCCCAGCATTTT. It encodes CASSPGTPQSTISPQHF.